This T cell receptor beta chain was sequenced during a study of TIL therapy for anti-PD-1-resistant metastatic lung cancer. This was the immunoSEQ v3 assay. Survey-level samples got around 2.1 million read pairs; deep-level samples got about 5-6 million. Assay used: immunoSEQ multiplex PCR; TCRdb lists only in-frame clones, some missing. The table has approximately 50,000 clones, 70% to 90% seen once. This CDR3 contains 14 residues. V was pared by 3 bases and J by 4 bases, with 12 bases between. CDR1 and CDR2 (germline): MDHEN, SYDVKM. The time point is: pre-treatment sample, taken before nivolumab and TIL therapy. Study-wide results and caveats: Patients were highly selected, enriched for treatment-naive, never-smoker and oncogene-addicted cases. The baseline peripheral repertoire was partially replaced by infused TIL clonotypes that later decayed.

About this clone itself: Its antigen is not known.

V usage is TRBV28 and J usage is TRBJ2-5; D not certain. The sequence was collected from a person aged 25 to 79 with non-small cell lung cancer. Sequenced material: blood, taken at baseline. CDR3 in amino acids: CASSFGTSRETQYF. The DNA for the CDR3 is TGTGCCAGCAGTTTCGGTACCTCACGAGAGACCCAGTACTTC. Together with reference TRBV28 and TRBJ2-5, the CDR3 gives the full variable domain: DVKVTQSSRYLVKRTGEKVFLECVQDMDHENMFWYRQDPGLGLRLIYFSYDVKMKEKGDIPEGYSVSREKKERFSLILESASTNQTSMYLCASSFGTSRETQYFGPGTRLLVL.